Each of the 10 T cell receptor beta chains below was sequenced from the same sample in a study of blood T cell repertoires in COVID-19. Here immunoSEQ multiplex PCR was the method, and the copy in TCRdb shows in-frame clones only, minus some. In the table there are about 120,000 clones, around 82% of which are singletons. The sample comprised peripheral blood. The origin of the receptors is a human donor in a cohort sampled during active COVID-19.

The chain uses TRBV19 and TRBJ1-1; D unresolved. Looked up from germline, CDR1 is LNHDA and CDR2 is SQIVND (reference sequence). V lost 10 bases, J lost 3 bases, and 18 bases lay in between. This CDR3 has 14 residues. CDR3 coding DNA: TGTGCCACGTTAATGGGCCCTTCGGACACTGAAGCTTTCTTT. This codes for CATLMGPSDTEAFF.

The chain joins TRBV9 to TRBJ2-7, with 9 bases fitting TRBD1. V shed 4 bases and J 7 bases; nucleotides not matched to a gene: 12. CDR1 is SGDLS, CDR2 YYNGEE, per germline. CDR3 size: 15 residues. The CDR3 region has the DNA TGTGCCAGCAGCCCCCTAGGGACAGGGATTAGTGAGCAGTACTTC. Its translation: CASSPLGTGISEQYF.

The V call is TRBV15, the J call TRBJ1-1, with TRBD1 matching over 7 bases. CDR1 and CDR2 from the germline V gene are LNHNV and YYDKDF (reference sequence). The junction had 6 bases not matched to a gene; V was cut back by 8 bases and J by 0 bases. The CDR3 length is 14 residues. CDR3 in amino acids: CATRTGLMNTEAFF. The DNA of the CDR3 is TGTGCCACCCGGACAGGCCTTATGAACACTGAAGCTTTCTTT.

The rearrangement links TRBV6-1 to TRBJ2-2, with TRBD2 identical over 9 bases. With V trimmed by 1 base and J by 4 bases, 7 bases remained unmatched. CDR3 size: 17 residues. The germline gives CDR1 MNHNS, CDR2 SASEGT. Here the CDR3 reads CASSEGLSGGGTGELFF. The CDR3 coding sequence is TGTGCCAGCAGTGAAGGGCTTAGCGGGGGAGGCACCGGGGAGCTGTTTTTT.

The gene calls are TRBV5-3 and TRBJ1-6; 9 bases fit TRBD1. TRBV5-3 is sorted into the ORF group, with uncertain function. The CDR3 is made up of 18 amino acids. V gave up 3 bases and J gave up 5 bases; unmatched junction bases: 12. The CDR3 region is CARSWGAGQGQDNSPLHF. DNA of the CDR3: TGTGCCAGAAGCTGGGGGGCGGGACAGGGCCAAGATAATTCACCCCTCCACTTT.

The CDR3: CASRGGTLSPEAFF. The CDR3 DNA sequence: TGTGCCAGCAGGGGTGGGACTTTATCCCCTGAAGCTTTCTTT. The chain employs TRBV2 and TRBJ1-1, with D possibly being TRBD1 (5 bases). The germline CDR1 and CDR2 sequences are SNHLY and FYNNEI. The CDR3 has 14 amino acids. Trimming cost V 6 bases and J 6 bases, with 17 bases left between them.

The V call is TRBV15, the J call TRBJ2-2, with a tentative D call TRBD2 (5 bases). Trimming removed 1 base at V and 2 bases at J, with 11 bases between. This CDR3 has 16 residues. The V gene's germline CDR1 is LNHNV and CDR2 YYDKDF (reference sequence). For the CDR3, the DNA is TGTGCCACCAGCAGAGGTTTCCGGGGAAACACCGGGGAGCTGTTTTTT. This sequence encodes CATSRGFRGNTGELFF.

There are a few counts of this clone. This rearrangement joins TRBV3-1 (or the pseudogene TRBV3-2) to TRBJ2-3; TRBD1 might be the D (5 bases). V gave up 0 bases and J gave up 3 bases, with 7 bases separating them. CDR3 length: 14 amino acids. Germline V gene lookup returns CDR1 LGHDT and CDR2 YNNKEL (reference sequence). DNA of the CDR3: TGTGCCAGCAGCCAAGATCAGGGAACAGATACGCAGTATTTT. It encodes CASSQDQGTDTQYF.

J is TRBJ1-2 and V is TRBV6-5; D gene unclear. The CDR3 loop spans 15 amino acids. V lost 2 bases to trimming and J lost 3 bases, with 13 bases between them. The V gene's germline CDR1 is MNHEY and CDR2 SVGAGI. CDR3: CASSYLFRRDYGYTF. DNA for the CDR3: TGTGCCAGCAGTTACCTTTTCAGGAGGGACTATGGCTACACCTTC.

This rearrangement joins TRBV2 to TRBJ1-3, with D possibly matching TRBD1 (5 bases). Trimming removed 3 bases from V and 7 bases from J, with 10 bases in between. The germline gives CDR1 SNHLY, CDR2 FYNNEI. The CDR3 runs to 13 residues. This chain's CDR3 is CASSDGRANTIYF. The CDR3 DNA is TGTGCCAGCAGTGATGGCAGGGCGAACACCATATATTTT.